The 15 T cell receptor beta chains in this list originate from one sample, sequenced in a study of cytomegalovirus exposure and HLA in healthy donors (dated by TCRdb to the late 2010s). Libraries were prepared through the immunoSEQ multiplex PCR assay. The multiplex PCR relied on a mix of 60 forward primers for TCR Vbeta segments and 13 reverse primers for TCR Jbeta segments. The source is immuneACCESS, and TCRdb retained only in-frame sequences with V and J called. Part of the clones is not carried over; for the studies checked, unresolved V genes explain less than half of this, and the remainder is unexplained. The sample has around 240,000 clones on record, 82% of them singletons. The top ten hold 5% to 6% of the sample. Sequencing used PBMCs. The receptors were gathered from a woman aged 40 to 50 in good health and CMV-seropositive.

The V call is TRBV27, the J call TRBJ1-3; D is ambiguous. Looked up from germline, CDR1 is MNHEY and CDR2 is SMNVEV (reference sequence). This CDR3 has 14 amino acids. Trimming pared 8 bases from V and 2 bases from J, leaving 13 bases between. CDR3 residues: CASSVSVTGNTIYF. The CDR3 bases are TGTGCCAGCTCGGTGTCGGTAACTGGAAACACCATATATTTT.

The J gene is TRBJ2-7, the V gene TRBV6-6; a weak D match, TRBD1 (5 bases). The CDR3 sequence is 11 residues long. Germline V lookup: CDR1 MNHNY, CDR2 SVGAGI (reference sequence). Trimming cost V 6 bases and J 3 bases, with 6 bases left between them. The CDR3 bases are TGTGCCAGCAGCGACAGCTACGAGCAGTACTTC. Translated, it gives CASSDSYEQYF.

The chain links TRBV5-8 to TRBJ1-1; 7 bases align to TRBD1. The CDR3 contains 14 residues. The ends lost 1 base at V and 4 bases at J; junction bases unmatched: 4. CDR1 and CDR2 from the germline V gene are SGHTS and YDEGEE. In DNA, the CDR3 is TGTGCCAGCAGCTTGCGCAGGGGGGTCACTGAAGCTTTCTTT. This translates into CASSLRRGVTEAFF.

This chain uses TRBV19 with TRBJ2-5, with a weak D call TRBD2 (6 bases). There are 14 residues in the CDR3. Germline V gives CDR1 LNHDA, CDR2 SQIVND (reference sequence). The V end was cut by 4 bases, the J end by 5 bases, with 14 bases between. CDR3 sequence: CASSSGASRETQYF. CDR3 in DNA: TGTGCCAGTAGTAGCGGGGCATCTCGGGAGACCCAGTACTTC.

The chain couples TRBV6-6 to TRBJ1-1; tentatively, D is TRBD1 (6 bases). The V and J ends lost 6 bases and 4 bases respectively, with 18 bases between them. The CDR3 totals 15 residues. Germline CDR1 is MNHNY and CDR2 is SVGAGI (reference sequence). The CDR3 DNA is TGTGCCAGCAGCTCGGACAGAGCGCAATCCACTGAAGCTTTCTTT. This gives the protein CASSSDRAQSTEAFF.

V is TRBV9 and J is TRBJ2-2, with 7 bases identical to TRBD1. J was trimmed by 0 bases and V by 1 base; bases with no gene match: 6. CDR3 length: 17 residues. Per the germline V gene, CDR1 is SGDLS and CDR2 is YYNGEE. The CDR3 DNA sequence: TGTGCCAGCAGCGTAAGAGTTGGGACAGCGAACACCGGGGAGCTGTTTTTT. This encodes CASSVRVGTANTGELFF.

V gene TRBV5-4 combines with J gene TRBJ2-5; 7 bases match TRBD1. The V gene's germline CDR1 is SGHNT and CDR2 YYREEE (reference sequence). The CDR3 runs to 15 residues. V lost 4 bases and J lost 1; bases outside the gene matches: 7. The CDR3 sequence is CASSPTGLTQETQYF. The DNA of the CDR3 is TGTGCCAGCAGCCCGACAGGGTTGACCCAAGAGACCCAGTACTTC.

This clone was recorded once. The CDR3 DNA sequence: TGTGCCAGCAGTGATTTAGGGGGCACAGATACGCAGTATTTT. Amino acids: CASSDLGGTDTQYF. This chain uses TRBV2 with TRBJ2-3, with D possibly matching TRBD1 (5 bases). Germline values: CDR1 SNHLY, CDR2 FYNNEI. The CDR3 is 14 residues long. V was shortened by 3 bases and J by 1 base, with 8 bases between the two germline ends.

This clone was seen only a few times. Other nucleotide sequences in the sample specify the same CDR3. The genes are TRBV9 and TRBJ1-1; D unresolved. This CDR3 is 13 amino acids long. The V gene lost 0 bases and the J gene lost 0 bases, with 3 bases spanning the gap. Germline V gene data show CDR1 as SGDLS and CDR2 as YYNGEE. The CDR3, as DNA: TGTGCCAGCAGCGTAGCAGTGAACACTGAAGCTTTCTTT. Translated: CASSVAVNTEAFF.

The chain employs TRBV7-9 and TRBJ1-5; no reliable D call. The CDR3 is 14 residues long. With 1 base removed from V and 2 bases from J, the gap between germline ends came to 6 bases. CDR1 SEHNR and CDR2 FQNEAQ come from the germline V gene (reference sequence). CDR3 DNA sequence: TGTGCCAGCAGCTTAGTCGGGGGCAATCAGCCCCAGCATTTT. Encoded protein: CASSLVGGNQPQHF.

The V and J genes are TRBV4-2 and TRBJ1-2; D possibly corresponds to TRBD1 (5 bases). V was trimmed by 4 bases and J by 0 bases, leaving 18 bases between them. CDR3 length equals 17 residues. Per germline, CDR1 LGHNA and CDR2 YNFKEQ. This chain's CDR3 is CASSRGTGTGANYGYTF. Written as DNA, the CDR3 is TGTGCCAGCAGCCGAGGGACCGGGACTGGAGCTAACTATGGCTACACCTTC.

This clone appeared a single time. The chain employs TRBV5-1 and TRBJ2-7, with 8 bases lining up with TRBD2. The CDR3 runs to 15 residues. The germline V gene encodes CDR1 SGHRS and CDR2 YFSETQ. V lost 5 bases to trimming and J lost 4 bases; unmatched junction nucleotides: 11. The CDR3 bases are TGCGCCAGCAGTTCAACCGGGACTAGAGGGTACGAGCAGTACTTC. This encodes CASSSTGTRGYEQYF.

The table lists this clone with a few counts. The chain joins TRBV7-8 to TRBJ2-7; 7 nucleotides match TRBD2. This CDR3 contains 15 residues. The trim removed 4 bases at V and 7 bases at J, leaving 13 bases unmatched. The V gene's germline CDR1 is SGHVS and CDR2 FQNEAQ. The CDR3 loop is CASSSPRGGPGEQYF. The CDR3 nucleotides are TGTGCCAGCAGCTCTCCGAGGGGAGGGCCGGGGGAGCAGTACTTC.

J is TRBJ2-5 and V is TRBV11-2; 11 bases match TRBD2. Germline V gene sequence: CDR1 SGHAT, CDR2 FQNNGV. The CDR3 length is 16 residues. J gave up 2 bases and V 3 bases, and 5 bases lay outside the gene matches. CDR3 amino acids: CASSFPSGGPQETQYF. In DNA form, the CDR3 reads TGTGCCAGCAGCTTTCCTAGCGGGGGGCCACAAGAGACCCAGTACTTC.

The J gene is TRBJ2-2, the V gene TRBV5-4; D might be TRBD1 (6 bases). Per germline, CDR1 SGHNT and CDR2 YYREEE (reference sequence). The CDR3 extends over 14 amino acids. V lost 2 bases and J 4 bases, leaving 9 bases between the germline ends. The CDR3, as DNA: TGTGCCAGCAGCTTAAACAGGGCCACCGGGGAGCTGTTTTTT. As protein: CASSLNRATGELFF.